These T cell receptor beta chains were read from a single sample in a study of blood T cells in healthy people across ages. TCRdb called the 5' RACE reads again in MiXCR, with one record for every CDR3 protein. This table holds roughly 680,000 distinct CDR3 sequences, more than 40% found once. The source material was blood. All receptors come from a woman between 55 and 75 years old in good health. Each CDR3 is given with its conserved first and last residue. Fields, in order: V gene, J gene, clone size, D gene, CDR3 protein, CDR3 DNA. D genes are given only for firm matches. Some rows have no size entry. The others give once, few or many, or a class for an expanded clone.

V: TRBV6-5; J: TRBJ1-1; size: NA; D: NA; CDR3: CASSYRQNTEAFF; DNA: TGTGCCAGCAGTTACAGGCAGAACACTGAAGCTTTCTTT
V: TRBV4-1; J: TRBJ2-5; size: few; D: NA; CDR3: CASSQVAGTGETQYF; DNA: TGCGCCAGCAGCCAAGTGGCAGGGACGGGGGAGACCCAGTACTTC
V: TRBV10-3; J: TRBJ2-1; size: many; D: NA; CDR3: CAISERASATHNEQFF; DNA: TGTGCCATCAGTGAGAGGGCTAGCGCCACTCACAATGAGCAGTTCTTC
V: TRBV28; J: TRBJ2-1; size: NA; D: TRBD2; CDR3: CASSLALLLAGRKFF; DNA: TGTGCCAGCAGTTTAGCCCTACTACTAGCGGGAAGAAAGTTCTTC
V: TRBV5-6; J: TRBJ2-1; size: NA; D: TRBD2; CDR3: CASSLEGRLAGGYEQFF; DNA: TGTGCCAGCAGCTTGGAAGGGCGTCTAGCGGGAGGATATGAGCAGTTCTTC
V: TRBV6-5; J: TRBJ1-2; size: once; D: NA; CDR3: CASSLSSGVVVGYTF; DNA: TGTGCCAGCAGTTTATCTTCGGGGGTCGTAGTTGGCTACACCTTC
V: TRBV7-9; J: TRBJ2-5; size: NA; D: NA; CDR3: CASSTGAGSTKVETHYF; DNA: TGTGCCAGCAGCACGGGGGCCGGGAGCACAAAAGTGGAGACCCACTACTTC
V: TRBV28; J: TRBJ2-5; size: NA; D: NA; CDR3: CASRLGDQTQYF; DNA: TGTGCCAGTAGGCTGGGGGACCAGACCCAGTACTTC
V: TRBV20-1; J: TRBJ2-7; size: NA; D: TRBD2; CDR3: CSAEGTSGSYEQYF; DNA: TGCAGTGCTGAAGGGACTAGCGGGAGTTACGAGCAGTACTTC
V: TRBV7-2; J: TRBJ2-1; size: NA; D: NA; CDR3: CASSLAGTPGRYNEQFF; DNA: TGTGCCAGCAGCTTAGCTGGGACGCCGGGTCGCTACAATGAGCAGTTCTTC
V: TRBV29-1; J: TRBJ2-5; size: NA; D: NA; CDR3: CSVGSTPVETQYF; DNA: TGCAGCGTTGGTAGCACCCCTGTAGAGACCCAGTACTTC
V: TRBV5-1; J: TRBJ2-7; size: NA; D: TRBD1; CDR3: CASSFGQGLIDEQYF; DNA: TGCGCCAGCAGCTTCGGACAGGGTTTAATCGATGAGCAGTACTTC
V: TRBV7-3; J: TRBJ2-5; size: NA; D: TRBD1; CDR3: CASSLLTGGTGETQYF; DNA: TGTGCCAGCAGCTTATTAACAGGGGGAACTGGGGAGACCCAGTACTTC
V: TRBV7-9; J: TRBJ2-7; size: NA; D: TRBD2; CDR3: CASSSGTNGSGEQYF; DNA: TGTGCCAGCAGCTCCGGGACTAACGGGAGTGGTGAGCAGTACTTC
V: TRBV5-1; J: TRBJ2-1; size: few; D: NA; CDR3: CASSFGGTNEQFF; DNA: TGCGCCAGCAGCTTTGGAGGGACCAATGAGCAGTTCTTC
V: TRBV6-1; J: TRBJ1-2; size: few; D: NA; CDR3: CASSRVVYGYTF; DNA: TGTGCCAGCAGTAGGGTCGTCTATGGCTACACCTTC
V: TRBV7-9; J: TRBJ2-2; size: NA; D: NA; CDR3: CASSPPGSNTGELFF; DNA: TGTGCCAGCAGCCCGCCGGGAAGTAACACCGGGGAGCTGTTTTTT
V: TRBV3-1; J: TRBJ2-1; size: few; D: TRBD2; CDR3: CASSQALAGGHRQFF; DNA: TGTGCCAGCAGCCAAGCTCTAGCGGGAGGGCATCGGCAGTTCTTC
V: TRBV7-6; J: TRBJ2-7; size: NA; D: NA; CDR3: CASSSGPSEQYF; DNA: TGTGCCAGCAGCTCCGGACCTTCCGAGCAGTACTTC
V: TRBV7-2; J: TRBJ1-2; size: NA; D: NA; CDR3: CASSLVIQGTGGYTF; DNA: TGTGCCAGCAGCTTAGTAATTCAGGGGACGGGAGGCTACACCTTC
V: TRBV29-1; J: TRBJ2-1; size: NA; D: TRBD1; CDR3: CSVAGQGSEQFF; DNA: TGCAGCGTTGCCGGACAGGGCAGCGAGCAGTTCTTC
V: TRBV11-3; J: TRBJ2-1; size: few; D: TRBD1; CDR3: CASSRTQGVNEQFF; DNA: TGTGCCAGCAGCCGGACCCAGGGGGTAAATGAGCAGTTCTTC
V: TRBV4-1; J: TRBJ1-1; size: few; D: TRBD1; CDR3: CASSGTGPNTEAFF; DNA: TGCGCCAGCAGCGGGACAGGGCCGAACACTGAAGCTTTCTTT
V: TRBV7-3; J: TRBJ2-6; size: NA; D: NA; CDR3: CASSLPTGANVLTF; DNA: TGTGCCAGCAGCTTACCGACTGGGGCCAACGTCCTGACTTTC
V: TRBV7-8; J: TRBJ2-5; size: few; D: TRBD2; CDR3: CASSLGPGLGNEQYF; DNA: TGTGCCAGCAGCTTAGGACCGGGACTAGGTAATGAGCAGTACTTC
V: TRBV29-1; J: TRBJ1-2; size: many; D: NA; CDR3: CSVDNPRDYGYTF; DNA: TGCAGCGTTGATAACCCAAGGGACTATGGCTACACCTTC
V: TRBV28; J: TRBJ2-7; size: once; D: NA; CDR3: CASRIEGHSYEQYF; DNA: TGTGCCAGCAGAATTGAGGGACACAGCTACGAGCAGTACTTC